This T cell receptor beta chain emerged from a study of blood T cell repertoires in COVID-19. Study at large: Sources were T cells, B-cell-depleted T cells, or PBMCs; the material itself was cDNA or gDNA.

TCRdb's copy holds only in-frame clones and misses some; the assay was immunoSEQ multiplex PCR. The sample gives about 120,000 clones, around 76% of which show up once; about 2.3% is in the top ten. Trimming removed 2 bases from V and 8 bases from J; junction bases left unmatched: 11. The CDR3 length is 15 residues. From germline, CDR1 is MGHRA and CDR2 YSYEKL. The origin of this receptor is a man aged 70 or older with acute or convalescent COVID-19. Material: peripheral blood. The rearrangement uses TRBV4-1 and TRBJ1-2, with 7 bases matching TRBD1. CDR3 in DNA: TGCGCCAGCAGCCAAATCGACAGGGAAGTAGCAGGCTACACCTTC. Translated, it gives CASSQIDREVAGYTF.